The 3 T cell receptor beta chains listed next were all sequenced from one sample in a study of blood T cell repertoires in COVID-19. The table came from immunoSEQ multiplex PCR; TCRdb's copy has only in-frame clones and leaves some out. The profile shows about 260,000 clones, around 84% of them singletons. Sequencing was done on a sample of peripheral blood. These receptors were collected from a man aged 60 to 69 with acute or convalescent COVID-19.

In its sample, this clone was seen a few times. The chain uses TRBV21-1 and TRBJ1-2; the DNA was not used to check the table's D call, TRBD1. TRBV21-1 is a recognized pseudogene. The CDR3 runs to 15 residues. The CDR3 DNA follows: TGTGCCAGCAAATTAAACAGGGGGCGTAGATGGGGCTACACCTTC. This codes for CASKLNRGRRWGYTF.

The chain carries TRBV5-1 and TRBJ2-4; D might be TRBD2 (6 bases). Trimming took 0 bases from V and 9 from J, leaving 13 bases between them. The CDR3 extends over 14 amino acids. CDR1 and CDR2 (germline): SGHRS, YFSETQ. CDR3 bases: TGCGCCAGCAGCTTGGGGCTATTCGGGGGCATTCAGTACTTC. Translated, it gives CASSLGLFGGIQYF.

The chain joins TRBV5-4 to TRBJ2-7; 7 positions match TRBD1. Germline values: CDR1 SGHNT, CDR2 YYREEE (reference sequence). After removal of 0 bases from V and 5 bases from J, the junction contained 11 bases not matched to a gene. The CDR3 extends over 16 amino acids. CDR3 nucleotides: TGTGCCAGCAGCTTGGGAGGCCACAGGGGCCCCCACGAGCAGTACTTC. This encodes CASSLGGHRGPHEQYF.